The rows below give T cell receptor beta chains drawn from one sample of a study of T-cell reconstitution after alpha-beta-depleted transplantation in children. TCRdb passed the PCR reads through MiXCR, listing each CDR3 protein once. This repertoire shows roughly 310,000 distinct CDR3 sequences, approximately 20% found once; its top ten account for around 9.9%. The sequencing used PBMCs, mostly from graft donor cells, collected 180 days after TCRalphabeta/CD19-depleted stem cell transplant. These TCRs come from a male patient between 10 and 17 years old who had a stem cell transplant for acute lymphoblastic leukemia, so the T cells may come from the graft donor. Both conserved end residues are part of each CDR3. A D gene is named only where the DNA matches it firmly. Clone size is not always given. Where it is, it says once, few, many or a class for expanded clones.

J gene,D gene,V gene,clone size,CDR3 protein,CDR3 DNA
TRBJ2-7,.,TRBV12-3/TRBV12-4,few,CASSLSADSYEQYF,TGTGCCAGCAGTTTATCGGCCGACTCCTACGAGCAGTACTTC
TRBJ2-1,.,TRBV12-3/TRBV12-4,.,CASCLTGLYNEQFF,TGTGCCAGCTGTTTAACGGGCCTCTACAATGAGCAGTTCTTC
TRBJ2-1,TRBD2,TRBV9,few,CASSPLSGRNEQFF,TGTGCCAGCAGCCCGCTTAGCGGGAGGAATGAGCAGTTCTTC
TRBJ2-7,TRBD2,TRBV5-1,many,CASSLRTSGSYEQYF,TGCGCCAGCAGTTTGAGGACTAGCGGGAGCTACGAGCAGTACTTC
TRBJ2-1,TRBD2,TRBV7-7,.,CASSSTSGSYNEQLF,TGTGCCAGCAGCTCAACTAGCGGGAGCTACAATGAGCAGTTATTC
TRBJ2-1,TRBD2,TRBV29-1,.,CSAEREGFYNEQFF,TGCAGCGCGGAGCGGGAGGGGTTCTACAATGAGCAGTTCTTC
TRBJ2-1,TRBD1,TRBV6-1,.,CASSGSDRFPSYNEQFF,TGTGCCAGCAGTGGTTCGGACAGGTTCCCCTCCTACAATGAGCAGTTCTTC
TRBJ2-7,.,TRBV4-1,.,CASSQDIYEQYF,TGCGCCAGCAGCCAAGACATCTACGAGCAGTACTTC
TRBJ1-5,.,TRBV29-1,.,CSVSDEGSYSNQPQHF,TGCAGCGTTAGCGACGAGGGGTCCTATAGCAATCAGCCCCAGCATTTT
TRBJ2-1,TRBD2,TRBV11-3,.,CASSQGLAVPFF,TGTGCCAGCAGCCAGGGACTAGCGGTACCGTTCTTC
TRBJ2-7,TRBD1,TRBV7-3,few,CASSRGQAPSYEQYF,TGTGCCAGCAGCCGGGGACAGGCTCCCTCCTACGAGCAGTACTTC
TRBJ1-2,.,TRBV5-6,few,CASSGWGRSYGYTF,TGTGCCAGCAGCGGTTGGGGAAGGAGCTATGGCTACACCTTC
TRBJ1-1,TRBD1,TRBV9,few,CASRGEGANTEAFF,TGTGCCAGCAGGGGGGAGGGGGCGAACACTGAAGCTTTCTTT
TRBJ2-7,TRBD2,TRBV20-1,once,CSARLAGGSSYEQYF,TGCAGTGCTAGGCTAGCGGGAGGGAGCTCCTACGAGCAGTACTTC
TRBJ2-3,.,TRBV7-3,few,CASSLTLSRLGDTQYF,TGTGCCAGCAGCTTAACCCTTTCAAGATTAGGAGATACGCAGTATTTT
TRBJ2-1,.,TRBV5-1,few,CASSLWTKRIYNEQFF,TGCGCCAGCAGCTTGTGGACTAAGAGAATTTACAATGAGCAGTTCTTC
TRBJ2-1,.,TRBV5-1,few,CASITGAGEQFF,TGCGCCAGCATTACGGGGGCGGGTGAGCAGTTCTTC
TRBJ2-3,TRBD2,TRBV7-3,.,CASSLGLAGDETDTQYF,TGTGCCAGCAGCTTAGGACTAGCGGGAGACGAGACAGATACGCAGTATTTT
TRBJ2-6,TRBD1,TRBV20-1,.,CSARDRGISGANVLTF,TGCAGTGCTAGAGACAGGGGGATCTCTGGGGCCAACGTCCTGACTTTC
TRBJ2-1,TRBD2,TRBV7-9,few,CASSLTSGQEQFF,TGTGCCAGCAGCCTGACTAGCGGCCAAGAGCAGTTCTTC
TRBJ2-1,.,TRBV5-5,.,CASSLGAGGQFF,TGTGCCAGCAGCTTGGGGGCAGGTGGGCAGTTCTTC
TRBJ2-2,.,TRBV7-3,few,CASSPIGRGTGELFF,TGTGCCAGCAGCCCCATCGGTAGGGGCACCGGGGAGCTGTTTTTT
TRBJ2-7,.,TRBV3-1,.,CASSKALDSYYEQYF,TGTGCCAGCAGCAAAGCATTGGACAGTTACTACGAGCAGTACTTC
TRBJ1-4,.,TRBV7-8,.,CASSSPGFRNEKLFF,TGTGCCAGCAGCTCCCCTGGGTTTAGAAATGAAAAACTGTTTTTT
TRBJ2-2,TRBD2,TRBV11-1,.,CASSWGLAVNTGELFF,TGTGCCAGCAGCTGGGGACTAGCGGTGAACACCGGGGAGCTGTTTTTT
TRBJ1-1,.,TRBV7-3,medium-sized,CASSQATGVNTEAFF,TGTGCCAGCAGCCAAGCGACTGGGGTAAACACTGAAGCTTTCTTT
TRBJ2-2,.,TRBV12-3/TRBV12-4,.,CASSSRTRTGELFF,TGTGCCAGCAGTTCGAGAACCCGTACCGGGGAGCTGTTTTTT
TRBJ1-2,TRBD1,TRBV10-3,.,CATTPRTGWGYTF,TGTGCCACCACCCCGAGGACAGGGTGGGGCTACACCTTC
TRBJ1-3,TRBD1,TRBV29-1,.,CSVEGNRGVSGNTIYF,TGCAGCGTGGAGGGTAACAGGGGAGTCTCTGGAAACACCATATATTTT
TRBJ2-7,.,TRBV20-1,few,CSARGPLDRFYEQYF,TGCAGTGCTAGAGGGCCTTTAGACAGGTTCTACGAGCAGTACTTC
TRBJ2-3,TRBD2,TRBV27,few,CASSLSLTSGTSTDTQYF,TGTGCCAGCAGTTTATCGCTTACTAGCGGGACTAGCACAGATACGCAGTATTTT
TRBJ1-6,.,TRBV20-1,.,CSARDVGSLGGNSPLHF,TGCAGTGCTAGAGATGTAGGATCCTTAGGGGGGAATTCACCCCTCCACTTT
TRBJ2-3,.,TRBV5-1,.,CASSFARWMEATDTQYF,TGCGCCAGCAGCTTCGCCCGATGGATGGAGGCCACAGATACGCAGTATTTT
TRBJ2-7,.,TRBV20-1,few,CSARSDRYEQYF,TGCAGTGCTAGAAGTGACCGGTACGAGCAGTACTTC
TRBJ2-3,.,TRBV6-5,few,CASSYWSDTDTQYF,TGTGCCAGCAGTTACTGGTCTGATACAGATACGCAGTATTTT
TRBJ2-7,.,TRBV6-2/TRBV6-3,.,CASMSGQLSYEQYF,TGTGCCAGCATGTCGGGACAACTCTCCTACGAGCAGTACTTC
TRBJ2-3,TRBD2,TRBV5-1,.,CASSSWDYYTDTQYF,TGCGCCAGCAGCTCCTGGGACTATTACACAGATACGCAGTATTTT
TRBJ2-3,.,TRBV27,.,CASSLLAGPWDTQYF,TGTGCCAGCAGTTTATTGGCGGGACCTTGGGATACGCAGTATTTT
TRBJ1-5,.,TRBV29-1,few,CSVRVSNQPQHF,TGCAGCGTGAGGGTTAGCAATCAGCCCCAGCATTTT
TRBJ2-5,.,TRBV24-1,.,CATSDLPRQETQYF,TGTGCCACCAGTGATTTGCCTCGACAAGAGACCCAGTACTTC
TRBJ2-1,TRBD2,TRBV12-3/TRBV12-4,.,CASTPLPGLAGGSYNEQFF,TGTGCCAGCACTCCCCTCCCGGGGCTAGCGGGAGGGTCCTACAATGAGCAGTTCTTC
TRBJ1-4,.,TRBV5-1,few,CASSFDRINEKLFF,TGCGCCAGCAGCTTCGACAGAATTAATGAAAAACTGTTTTTT
TRBJ2-7,.,TRBV7-2,.,CASSLAGRGYSYEQYF,TGTGCCAGCAGCTTAGCGGGGAGAGGGTACTCCTACGAGCAGTACTTC
TRBJ1-5,TRBD1,TRBV7-6,few,CASSLGGTGGQPQHF,TGTGCCAGCAGCTTAGGGGGGACAGGGGGCCAGCCCCAGCATTTT
TRBJ1-1,.,TRBV27,.,CASSPHRGYTEAFF,TGTGCCAGCAGTCCCCACCGCGGGTACACTGAAGCTTTCTTT
TRBJ1-1,TRBD1,TRBV7-9,.,CASSSSLDRDYEAFF,TGTGCCAGCAGCTCATCCCTCGACAGGGACTATGAAGCTTTCTTT
TRBJ1-1,.,TRBV3-1,few,CASSPRQDTEAFF,TGTGCCAGCAGCCCAAGACAAGACACTGAAGCTTTCTTT
TRBJ2-3,.,TRBV7-6,few,CASSLAPRDSITDTQYF,TGTGCCAGCAGCTTAGCGCCCAGGGACTCCATCACAGATACGCAGTATTTT
TRBJ2-2,.,TRBV20-1,.,CSAREADANTGELFF,TGCAGTGCTAGAGAGGCAGACGCGAACACCGGGGAGCTGTTTTTT
TRBJ2-3,TRBD2,TRBV28,many,CASPGTSGSTDTQYF,TGTGCCAGCCCTGGGACTAGCGGATCCACAGATACGCAGTATTTT
TRBJ1-4,TRBD1,TRBV5-1,.,CASSLGQGYEKLFF,TGCGCCAGCAGCTTGGGACAGGGTTACGAAAAACTGTTTTTT
TRBJ1-2,.,TRBV5-6,.,CASSLNSLNYGYTF,TGTGCCAGCAGCTTAAACAGCCTTAACTATGGCTACACCTTC
TRBJ2-1,.,TRBV5-1,few,CASSFNPGYNEQFF,TGCGCCAGCAGCTTTAACCCCGGTTACAATGAGCAGTTCTTC
TRBJ2-7,TRBD1,TRBV10-3,few,CAIGTGTGGYEQYF,TGTGCCATTGGGACCGGGACAGGGGGCTACGAGCAGTACTTC
TRBJ2-3,.,TRBV12-3/TRBV12-4,few,CASSLSAGLSTDTQYF,TGTGCCAGCAGTTTAAGCGCGGGGCTTAGCACAGATACGCAGTATTTT
TRBJ2-5,TRBD1,TRBV4-1,many,CASSQGQAQETQYF,TGCGCCAGCAGCCAGGGACAGGCTCAAGAGACCCAGTACTTC